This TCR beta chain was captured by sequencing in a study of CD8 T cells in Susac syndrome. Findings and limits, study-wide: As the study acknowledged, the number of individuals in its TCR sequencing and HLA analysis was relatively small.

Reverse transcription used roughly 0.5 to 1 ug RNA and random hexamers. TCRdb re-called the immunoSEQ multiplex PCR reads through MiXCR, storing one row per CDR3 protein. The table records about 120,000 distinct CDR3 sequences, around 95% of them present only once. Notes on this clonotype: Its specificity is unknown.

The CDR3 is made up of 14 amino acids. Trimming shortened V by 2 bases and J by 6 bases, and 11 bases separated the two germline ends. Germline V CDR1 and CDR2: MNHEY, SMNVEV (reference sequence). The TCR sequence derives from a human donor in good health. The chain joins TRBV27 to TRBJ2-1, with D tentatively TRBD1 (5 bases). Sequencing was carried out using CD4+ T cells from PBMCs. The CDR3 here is CASSLLGAGNEQFF. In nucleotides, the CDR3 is TGTGCCAGCAGTTTACTAGGGGCCGGCAATGAGCAGTTCTTC.